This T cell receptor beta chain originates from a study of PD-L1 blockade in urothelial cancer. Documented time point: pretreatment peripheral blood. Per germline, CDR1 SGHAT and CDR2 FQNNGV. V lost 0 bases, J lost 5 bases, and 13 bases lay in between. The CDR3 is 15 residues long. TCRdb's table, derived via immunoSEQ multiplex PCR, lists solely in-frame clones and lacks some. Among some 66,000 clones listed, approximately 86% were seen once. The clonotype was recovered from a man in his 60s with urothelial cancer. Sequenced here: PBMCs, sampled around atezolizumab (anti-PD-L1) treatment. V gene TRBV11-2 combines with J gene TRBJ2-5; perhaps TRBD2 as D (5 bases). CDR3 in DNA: TGTGCCAGCAGCTTAGACGGACTTTATGGGGAGACCCAGTACTTC. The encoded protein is CASSLDGLYGETQYF.